Sequencing of this TCR beta chain was carried out in a study of regulatory T cells in long-lasting Graves disease (dated by TCRdb to the early 2020s). For context, the study as a whole: Persistent Graves' disease was defined as antithyroid drug treatment for over 5 years with persistently positive TSH receptor autoantibodies. This study used TCR sequencing and RNA sequencing of peripheral blood to compare persistent Graves' disease patients against newly diagnosed Graves' disease patients. The study took place in China and was registered as a clinical trial. A total of 35 or so samples underwent TCR sequencing: approximately 13 from persistent and some 20 from newly diagnosed Graves' disease patients. On average, persistent Graves' disease patients in the clinical cohort had been on antithyroid drugs for about 10.3 years. Beyond this particular receptor, the publication reports: Because the primary lesion, thyroid tissue, could not be accessed, the study looked at peripheral blood alone. Lower TCR Shannon entropy and fewer highly expanded clones were observed in persistent Graves' disease patients than in newly diagnosed patients, which suggested clonal expansion. The small sample size was acknowledged by the authors as a limitation that may reduce accuracy. More public clonotypes were shared among persistent patients (2,741) than among newly diagnosed patients (roughly 1,000). Sequencing and analysis were limited to the TCR beta chain.

This clonotype was counted many times. Its antigen has not been determined. Qualities for individual bases were not recorded, and no much larger clone is one base off. Read against the paper, the sample's time point label means: persistent/refractory GD, antithyroid drugs over 5 years with positive TRAb. For both TCR sequencing and RNA sequencing, RNA was extracted from PBMCs in TRIzol. The diagnosis of Graves' disease was made according to American Thyroid Association guidelines. Patients for the study were recruited at an endocrinology department in Xi'an, China. Each patient gave about 9.1 milliliters of peripheral blood, collected in an EDTA anticoagulant tube. PBMCs were isolated by Ficoll Paque Plus density gradient separation without further T cell sorting. An Agilent 2100 Bioanalyzer and agarose gel were used to assess RNA quality, and a NanoDrop 2000 was used to measure RNA concentration.

The library was prepared using multiplex PCR. This sample was sequenced with an Illumina HiSeq 4000. iRepertoire HTBI primers and Arm-PCR amplification of CDR3 regions were used to construct TCR beta libraries. Before sequencing, the PCR products went through gel purification. In the source study's methods: Across samples, fewer than 70 TRBV and roughly 13 TRBJ segments were identified and used for gene usage analysis of CDR3 amino acid clonotypes. Filtered high-quality paired reads were merged into contigs using COPE and FqMerger. BLAST was used to align contigs to the IMGT TRBV, TRBD and TRBJ reference genes, and CDR3 was defined following IMGT. Clonotypes above 0.1% frequency were classified as highly expanded clones. Shannon entropy served as the measure of repertoire diversity, while the Gini coefficient captured V-J evenness. A clonotype was considered public if more than one individual shared it. In-frame beta chains were kept once TCRdb had trimmed the public reads at Q25 with fastp and called clones with MiXCR. Merged by CDR3 protein, the rows form single entries marked with the most common genes and DNA. These V and J calls rely on TCRdb rather than the paper's analysis. Recorded for this sample are about 400,000 distinct CDR3 sequences; less than 25% of them occurred a single time. The ten largest clones represent 20% of the sample.

The clonotype was recovered from a female donor with Graves disease. This specimen consisted of peripheral blood mononuclear cells (PBMCs), obtained when the disease was refractory, from a patient treated with antithyroid drugs.

The nucleotide sequence is TGTGCCAGCAGTGCAGGGGGCAGCGGGGAGACCCAGTACTTC. Translation gives CASSAGGSGETQYF. The chain is encoded by TRBV28 joined to TRBJ2-5; 8 of the junction bases match TRBD1. Trimmed from V: 5 bases; trimmed from J: 5 bases; junction bases lacking a gene match: 7. Taken from the germline V gene, the CDR1 and CDR2 loops are MDHEN and SYDVKM. There are 14 amino acids in the CDR3, from cysteine to phenylalanine inclusive. CDR3 DNA only is kept here, 42 bases in frame from base 1. Here the CDR3 is joined to the reference TRBV28 and TRBJ2-5 genes, and the full variable domain is: DVKVTQSSRYLVKRTGEKVFLECVQDMDHENMFWYRQDPGLGLRLIYFSYDVKMKEKGDIPEGYSVSREKKERFSLILESASTNQTSMYLCASSAGGSGETQYFGPGTRLLVL.